Given below is one T cell receptor beta chain in context. The antigen remains undetermined. TCRdb keeps only in-frame clones here, not all; method: immunoSEQ multiplex PCR. The sample records 62,000 or so clones, around three quarters being singletons. The data derive from a study of radiotherapy plus CTLA-4 blockade in lung cancer. At the level of the study: An objective response was seen in 15% to 20% of patients, and disease control in just over 30%.

General study findings and limits: Radiotherapy was combined with ipilimumab, and tumor-derived TCR clones then expanded in blood. Interferon-beta and early blood T cell clone dynamics reportedly predicted response best.

Chemo-refractory metastatic non-small-cell lung cancer patients underwent focal radiation alongside CTLA-4 blockade with ipilimumab. The sequences come from peripheral blood, collected from a patient treated with radiotherapy plus ipilimumab. The clonotype comes from a human donor with non-small cell lung cancer who had a complete response to radiotherapy plus ipilimumab.

CDR3 in DNA: TGCAGCGTCCCCGGGGGAGCTGAAGCTTTCTTT. This encodes CSVPGGAEAFF. This chain uses TRBV29-1 with TRBJ1-1; maybe TRBD1 (5 bases). The germline V and J ends were trimmed by 6 bases and 6 bases, with 11 bases remaining between them. The germline CDR1 and CDR2 sequences are SQVTM and ANQGSEA. The CDR3 runs 11 residues.